This T cell receptor beta chain was found in a study of cytomegalovirus exposure and HLA in healthy donors. The study's findings and limits: The study found most TCR sequences rare, yet found some public TCRs in many donors. TRBV6-2, TRBV6-3 and some other V segments were unresolvable in 87-base-pair reads. A later analysis associated 15,000 to 20,000 TCR beta sequences with HLA alleles at a 0.05 false discovery rate. In a later analysis, TCR beta V- and J-gene trimming was associated with a missense DCLRE1C variant.

The CDR3 runs to 14 residues. Trimming left V 8 bases short and J 3 bases short, with 17 bases between. In germline, CDR1 is SGHAT, CDR2 FQDESV (reference sequence). 13 Jbeta primers and 60 Vbeta primers were used for the PCR. Profiling relied on immunoSEQ multiplex PCR, and the TCRdb table lists in-frame clones only, not all of them. The table lists approximately 140,000 clones, roughly 80% of them singletons. This clone was seen a few times. Its antigen is still unknown. Material for sequencing was PBMCs. The sequence came from a man between 40 and 49 years old in good health and CMV-seropositive. V and J are TRBV11-1 and TRBJ2-7, with D perhaps TRBD2 (6 bases). The CDR3 spells CASSGGGLGYEQYF. Here the CDR3 DNA reads TGTGCCAGCTCGGGTGGGGGACTCGGCTACGAGCAGTACTTC.